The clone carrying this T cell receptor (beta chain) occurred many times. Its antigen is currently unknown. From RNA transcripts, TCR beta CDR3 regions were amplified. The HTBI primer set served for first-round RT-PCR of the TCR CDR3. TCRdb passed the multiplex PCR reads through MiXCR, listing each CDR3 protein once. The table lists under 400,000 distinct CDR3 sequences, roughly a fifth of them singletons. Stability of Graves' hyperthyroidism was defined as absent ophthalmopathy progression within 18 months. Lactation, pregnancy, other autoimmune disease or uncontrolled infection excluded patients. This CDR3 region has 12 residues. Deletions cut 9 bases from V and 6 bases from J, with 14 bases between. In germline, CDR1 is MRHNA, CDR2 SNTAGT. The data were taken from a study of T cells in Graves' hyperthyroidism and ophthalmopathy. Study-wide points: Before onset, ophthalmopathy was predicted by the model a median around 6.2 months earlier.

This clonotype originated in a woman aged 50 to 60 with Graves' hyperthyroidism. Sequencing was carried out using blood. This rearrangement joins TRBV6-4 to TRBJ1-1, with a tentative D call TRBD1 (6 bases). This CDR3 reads CARRGVKAEAFF. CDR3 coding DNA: TGTGCCAGGAGGGGGGTTAAAGCTGAAGCTTTCTTT.